This T cell receptor (beta chain) was found in a study of graft-versus-host responses after intestinal transplantation. Overall study: Anti-thymocyte globulin was used for induction in all recipients, who then took tacrolimus and steroids for roughly three years. Broader study findings: Detected in recipient marrow were GvH clones, some of which were first observed in ileum or blood.

Some clones are missing from TCRdb's copy, which holds only in-frame ones; the method was immunoSEQ multiplex PCR. The sample includes roughly 1,300 clones, around nine tenths seen only once; the top ten take around 8%. Looked up from germline, CDR1 is ENHRY and CDR2 is SYGVKD. J lost 2 bases, V lost 8 bases, and 6 bases had no gene match. The CDR3 is 13 amino acids. Comment on this clone: Its antigen is still unknown.

The specimen was PBMCs, collected approximately 33 days after intestinal transplant. This chain uses TRBV10-3 with TRBJ2-7; 7 bases fit TRBD2. This clonotype was obtained from a human patient who received an intestinal transplant, so some T cells may come from the graft donor. The CDR3 nucleotides are TGTGCCATCTCCTCTAGCGGTACCTACGAGCAGTACTTC. Amino acids: CAISSSGTYEQYF.